The entry below gives a single T cell receptor beta chain sequence along with its context. This clonotype was seen only a few times. This receptor's antigen is unknown. Nothing much larger sits one base from this clone, and base qualities are not available. This entry belongs to a study of T cell repertoires in cytomegalovirus infection (dated by TCRdb to about 2019). Regarding the research as a whole: Donor HLA type was relevant to the analysis, as public TCR beta signatures indicated carriage of CMV infection together with the matching HLA type.

What the research found in general, with its limitations: The ex vivo response was dominated by HLA-C-restricted CMV-specific TCR beta clonotypes, which also provided the single most frequent clonotype in two of eight donors. Carriers of CMV infection plus the relevant HLA type were discriminated by the cumulative frequency of public TCR beta family members in the study cohort and in an independent approximately 350-donor cohort.

TCRdb lists the instrument as Illumina HiSeq 1500. TCRdb reprocessing: public reads trimmed at Q25 with fastp, clones called with MiXCR, in-frame beta chains kept. Under each unique CDR3 protein, matching rows form one entry showing the most common genes and DNA. Present in this sample are roughly 720,000 distinct CDR3 sequences, under 40% of which were seen just once. The ten most abundant clones make up 2.5% to 3.5% of the sample. Including the terminal cysteine and phenylalanine, the CDR3 comprises 14 residues. Left in the record is the CDR3 DNA by itself, 42 bases read in frame from the first base. The germline V gene (reference sequence) provides CDR1 SEHNR and CDR2 FQNEAQ. The junction carries 10 bases between V and J, which are trimmed by 3 bases and 2 bases respectively.

This clonotype was sampled from a human donor in good health (CMV status not recorded). Some clones in this sample may be carry-over from other donors' samples. Sequenced input: PBMCs. The chain employs TRBV7-9 and TRBJ1-1; no confident D gene assignment can be made. Here is the DNA: TGTGCCAGCAGCTTTGGGTTTCAAAACACTGAAGCTTTCTTT. It codes for CASSFGFQNTEAFF.